The next 12 T cell receptor beta chains were all read from a single sample in a study of regulatory T cells in long-lasting Graves disease. Time point indicated: persistent/refractory GD, antithyroid drugs over 5 years with positive TRAb. Construction of the TCR library relied on RNA isolated from PBMCs. Both iRepertoire HTBI primers and Arm-PCR of CDR3 regions were used to build the TCR beta libraries. TCRdb redid the calling of the multiplex PCR reads with MiXCR, one entry per CDR3 protein. Counted here are a few hundred thousand distinct CDR3 sequences, more than 20% occurring once; the ten biggest clones make up about 29%. This specimen was peripheral blood mononuclear cells (PBMCs), taken when the disease was refractory, from a patient treated with antithyroid drugs. The receptors shown here come from a woman between 40 and 55 years old with Graves disease.

This clonotype was counted a single time. A much larger clone sits a single nucleotide away, making a read error possible. V usage is TRBV6-1 and J usage is TRBJ1-5; D remains unclear. Trimming shortened V by 5 bases and J by 1 base, and 18 bases separated the two germline ends. The CDR3 runs 17 residues. Looked up from germline, CDR1 is MNHNS and CDR2 is SASEGT. The CDR3 is CASSHPTIPGSNQPQHF. DNA for the CDR3: TGTGCCAGCAGTCACCCGACGATCCCCGGGAGCAATCAGCCCCAGCATTTT.

This chain uses TRBV20-1 with TRBJ1-6; TRBD1 is a possible D gene (5 bases). Between the trimmed V and J ends, which lost 0 bases and 3 bases, there was a span of 12 bases. The V gene's germline CDR1 is DFQATT and CDR2 SNEGSKA (reference sequence). There are 16 residues in the CDR3. This CDR3 reads CSARDPTGYYNSPLHF. CDR3 bases: TGCAGTGCTAGAGACCCAACAGGCTACTATAATTCACCCCTCCACTTT.

In the case of this clonotype: A much larger clone differs by one base, so this may be a read error. The chain employs TRBV29-1 and TRBJ1-2; 7 nucleotides match TRBD1. The CDR3 has 13 amino acids. Germline-derived CDR1 and CDR2 are SQVTM and ANQGSEA. The CDR3 loop is CNVVPGGNYGYTF. Here the CDR3 DNA reads TGCAACGTTGTGCCAGGGGGGAACTATGGCTACACCTTC.

Here the CDR3 DNA reads TGTGCCAGCAGCTCCTATGACCGGGTCCAATACGAGCAGTACTTC. The encoded protein is CASSSYDRVQYEQYF. The rearrangement links TRBV7-3 to TRBJ2-7; D is unclear. The CDR3 loop spans 15 amino acids. CDR1 is SGHTA, CDR2 FQGTGA, per germline. Trimming took off 4 bases at V and 4 bases at J, with 17 bases between the two ends.

V usage is TRBV28 and J usage is TRBJ2-7; D possibly corresponds to TRBD1 (6 bases). Trimming took 6 bases from V and 4 from J, leaving 16 bases between them. The germline V gene has CDR1 MDHEN and CDR2 SYDVKM. CDR3 size: 14 residues. The CDR3 is CASRQGATIYEQYF. The CDR3, as DNA: TGTGCCAGCAGACAGGGAGCGACTATTTACGAGCAGTACTTC.

On this clonotype itself: A much larger clone differs by one base, so this may be a read error. The chain carries TRBV27 and TRBJ1-5; 9 bases align to TRBD1. The J segment lost 3 bases and the V segment lost 6 bases, leaving 9 bases of the junction unmatched. CDR3 length: 16 residues. CDR1 is MNHEY, CDR2 SMNVEV, per germline (reference sequence). As DNA, the CDR3 is TGTGCCAGCAGCCCCGTGGACAGGGGCACCAATCAGCCCCAGCATTTT. Encoded protein: CASSPVDRGTNQPQHF.

This clonotype has ten or more counts. The chain uses TRBV5-6 and TRBJ2-5; 7 positions agree with TRBD2. The CDR3 is made up of 17 amino acids. CDR1 is SGHDT and CDR2 is YYEEEE in the germline V gene. V was clipped by 1 base and J by 4 bases; unmatched bases: 13. CDR3: CASSLTIGGSPRETQYF. As DNA, the CDR3 is TGTGCCAGCAGCTTGACCATAGGCGGGAGTCCCCGAGAGACCCAGTACTTC.

This clonotype was seen only a few times. V is TRBV24-1 and J is TRBJ2-7; tentatively, D is TRBD2 (5 bases). V was pared by 9 bases and J by 8 bases, with 19 bases between. CDR3 length: 13 residues. CDR1 and CDR2 from the germline V gene are KGHDR and SFDVKD. CDR3 sequence reads: CATAGGDLRKQYF. Here the CDR3 DNA reads TGTGCCACCGCGGGCGGAGACTTACGAAAGCAGTACTTC.

This clonotype was picked up many times. The chain combines TRBV12-3 or TRBV12-4 with TRBJ2-7; D possibly corresponds to TRBD1 (5 bases). The CDR3 has 14 amino acids. V lost 5 bases and J 3 bases, leaving 14 bases between the germline ends. The CDR3: CASSTFLGDYEQYF. Written as DNA, the CDR3 is TGTGCCAGCAGTACCTTCTTAGGGGACTACGAGCAGTACTTC.

The chain uses TRBV5-1 and TRBJ2-2, with D possibly TRBD1 on 6 matching bases. V shed 4 bases and J shed 1 base, with 11 bases lying between them. The CDR3 is 15 amino acids. CDR1 is SGHRS and CDR2 is YFSETQ in the germline V gene. The CDR3 reads CASSPQGWNTGELFF. DNA for the CDR3: TGCGCCAGCAGCCCACAGGGTTGGAACACCGGGGAGCTGTTTTTT.

This sequence joins TRBV12-3 or TRBV12-4 and TRBJ1-2; 7 nucleotides agree with TRBD1. This CDR3 is built from 13 residues. V shed 6 bases, J shed 8 bases, and the junction held 9 bases outside the gene matches. The CDR3 bases are TGTGCCAGCAGGAGACCGGGACAGAACGGCTACACCTTC. Its translation is CASRRPGQNGYTF.

This clonotype occurred a few times. The V and J genes are TRBV28 and TRBJ1-4, with a tentative D call TRBD1 (5 bases). V was shortened by 2 bases and J by 3 bases, with 10 bases between the two germline ends. Germline lookup yields CDR1 MDHEN and CDR2 SYDVKM. The CDR3 has 15 residues. The CDR3 reads CASSLLQGPNEKLFF. CDR3 DNA: TGTGCCAGCAGTTTACTCCAGGGTCCTAATGAAAAACTGTTTTTT.